The 17 T cell receptor beta chains in this list originate from one sample, sequenced in a study of T cell clonotyping in hematopoietic cell transplantation. Assay used: immunoSEQ multiplex PCR; TCRdb lists only in-frame clones, some missing. Here the sample spans 15,000 to 20,000 clones, approximately 80% being singletons. The time point is: recipient sample about 28 days before transplant, after cytoreduction. The sample was peripheral blood mononuclear cells, taken before stem cell transplant. All receptors come from a man aged 60 to 69 with acute myeloid leukemia. Some clones in this sample may be carry-over from other donors' samples.

This chain joins TRBV30 and TRBJ1-4; D not resolved. The CDR3 contains 18 residues. V was trimmed by 2 bases and J by 4 bases, leaving 23 bases between them. CDR1 is GTSNPN and CDR2 is SVGIG in the germline V gene (reference sequence). The CDR3 region is CAWSLQLLSGERNEKLFF. The CDR3 coding sequence is TGTGCCTGGAGTCTCCAACTATTATCGGGTGAACGTAATGAAAAACTGTTTTTT.

The rearrangement uses TRBV29-1 and TRBJ2-3; 9 nucleotides match TRBD1. Trimming took 3 bases from V and 6 from J; bases not matched to a gene: 7. CDR3 length: 14 amino acids. Germline V lookup: CDR1 SQVTM, CDR2 ANQGSEA. The CDR3 nucleotides read TGCAGCGTTGACCCGGGACAGGGAAGCGATACGCAGTATTTT. Translation gives CSVDPGQGSDTQYF.

The chain is built from TRBV10-3 and TRBJ2-7; 15 bases match TRBD2. This CDR3 region has 15 residues. From germline, CDR1 is ENHRY and CDR2 SYGVKD. V trimming: 6 bases; J trimming: 6 bases; junction bases outside the gene matches: 6. CDR3 loop: CAIRGGTSGGSEQYF. For the CDR3, the DNA is TGTGCCATCAGGGGAGGGACTAGCGGGGGGAGCGAGCAGTACTTC.

The chain uses TRBV4-1 and TRBJ2-1; 9 bases are a match to TRBD2. CDR3 length: 18 amino acids. With 1 base clipped from V and 3 bases from J, the junction kept 10 bases outside the gene matches. The V gene's germline CDR1 is MGHRA and CDR2 YSYEKL. DNA for the CDR3: TGCGCCAGCAGCCAAGGGGCCTCCGGGACTAGCTACTACAATGAGCAGTTCTTC. Protein: CASSQGASGTSYYNEQFF.

The chain links TRBV18 to TRBJ2-7; D is undetermined. V gave up 0 bases and J gave up 7 bases, with 7 bases separating them. The CDR3 has 12 residues. The germline CDR1 and CDR2 sequences are KGHSH and LQKENI. CDR3 DNA sequence: TGTGCCAGCTCACCACCGTTGAGGGAGCAGTACTTC. Translating gives CASSPPLREQYF.

This chain uses TRBV9 with TRBJ2-1; TRBD2 matches 10 bases. Germline V lookup: CDR1 SGDLS, CDR2 YYNGEE. V lost 0 bases, J lost 5 bases, and 5 bases stayed unmatched. This CDR3 comprises 16 residues. CDR3 residues: CASSVGTSGANNEQFF. The CDR3 nucleotides are TGTGCCAGCAGCGTAGGGACTAGCGGAGCAAACAATGAGCAGTTCTTC.

The chain couples TRBV5-6 to TRBJ1-2; D unclear. Trimming cost V 0 bases and J 8 bases, with 14 bases left between them. CDR3 length: 14 residues. Germline values: CDR1 SGHDT, CDR2 YYEEEE. The CDR3 region has the DNA TGTGCCAGCAGCTTGGGAAGCCTAAGAATCGGCTACACCTTC. Its protein is CASSLGSLRIGYTF.

V usage is TRBV14 and J usage is TRBJ2-3; the match to TRBD2 covers 8 bases. Per germline, CDR1 SGHDN and CDR2 FVKESK. V gave up 0 bases and J gave up 2 bases; unmatched junction bases: 10. The CDR3 spans 18 residues. CDR3 region: CASSQDREGSYYTDTQYF. CDR3 coding DNA: TGTGCCAGCAGCCAAGATCGGGAGGGCTCCTACTACACAGATACGCAGTATTTT.

The chain has TRBV5-6 and TRBJ1-2; D ambiguous. Germline-derived CDR1 and CDR2 are SGHDT and YYEEEE. This CDR3 is built from 15 residues. The ends were cut back, 0 bases at V and 2 bases at J, with 11 bases in the middle. The CDR3 sequence: CASSLVAPRNYGYTF. The CDR3 nucleotides read TGTGCCAGCAGCTTGGTGGCACCCCGAAACTATGGCTACACCTTC.

The V gene is TRBV7-9, the J gene TRBJ2-3, with TRBD1 identical over 9 bases. Germline lookup yields CDR1 SEHNR and CDR2 FQNEAQ (reference sequence). Trimming took 5 bases from V and 4 from J; bases not matched to a gene: 10. CDR3 size: 16 residues. Written as DNA, the CDR3 is TGTGCCAGCAGCCGAGGGAGACAGGGGGATTCAGATACGCAGTATTTT. It translates to CASSRGRQGDSDTQYF.

This clone was counted between two and nine times. This chain joins TRBV27 and TRBJ2-1; 7 bases are shared with TRBD2. This CDR3 has 15 amino acids. J was trimmed by 4 bases and V by 2 bases; bases with no gene match: 5. From germline, CDR1 is MNHEY and CDR2 SMNVEV (reference sequence). CDR3 bases: TGTGCCAGCAGTTTAGGGGGAGGGGCGTACAATGAGCAGTTCTTC. Translation: CASSLGGGAYNEQFF.

This sequence joins TRBV9 and TRBJ2-3; D is undetermined. CDR1 SGDLS and CDR2 YYNGEE come from the germline V gene. CDR3 length: 14 residues. V shed 2 bases and J shed 2 bases, with 9 bases lying between them. This CDR3 is CASSVYDLTDTQYF. CDR3 in DNA: TGTGCCAGCAGCGTCTATGACCTCACAGATACGCAGTATTTT.

The DNA of the CDR3 is TGTGCCACCAGGACCTCCTATAATTCACCCCTCCACTTT. Its protein product is CATRTSYNSPLHF. The genes are TRBV19 and TRBJ1-6; D is ambiguous. The germline CDR1 and CDR2 sequences are LNHDA and SQIVND (reference sequence). This CDR3 spans 13 amino acids. Trimming took 10 bases from V and 0 from J, leaving 7 bases between them. The variable domain in full, with the rest retrieved from reference TRBV19 and TRBJ1-6, is DGGITQSPKYLFRKEGQNVTLSCEQNLNHDAMYWYRQDPGQGLRLIYYSQIVNDFQKGDIAEGYSVSREKKESFPLTVTSAQKNPTAFYLCATRTSYNSPLHFGNGTRLTVT.

The chain has TRBV5-6 and TRBJ2-5, with 9 bases fitting TRBD2. The CDR3 spans 16 residues. Germline CDR1 and CDR2: SGHDT and YYEEEE. Trimming at V came to 4 bases and at J to 7 bases, leaving 14 bases not matched to a gene. This CDR3 is CASSPPGGGALGTQYF. CDR3 nucleotide sequence: TGTGCCAGCAGCCCGCCGGGCGGGGGGGCTTTGGGGACCCAGTACTTC.

The chain couples TRBV6-5 to TRBJ1-2; TRBD1 is a possible D gene (5 bases). The V end was cut by 7 bases, the J end by 6 bases, with 15 bases between. The CDR3 has 13 amino acids. CDR1 and CDR2 (germline): MNHEY, SVGAGI. The CDR3 DNA is TGTGCCAGCAAATCCCCGGGGACGAATGGCTACACCTTC. Its translation is CASKSPGTNGYTF.

V and J are TRBV19 and TRBJ1-5; D remains unclear. This CDR3 contains 14 residues. Germline assignment: CDR1 LNHDA and CDR2 SQIVND (reference sequence). Trimming left V 3 bases short and J 6 bases short, with 12 bases between. CDR3 loop: CASSIVEFGQPQHF. The CDR3 DNA reads as TGTGCCAGTAGTATTGTAGAGTTTGGTCAGCCCCAGCATTTT.

The chain couples TRBV15 to TRBJ1-6; no reliable D call. The CDR3 covers 12 residues. Trimming took off 0 bases at V and 6 bases at J, with 0 bases between the two ends. Germline CDR1 is LNHNV and CDR2 is YYDKDF (reference sequence). The CDR3: CATSRDNSPLHF. The DNA of the CDR3 is TGTGCCACCAGCAGAGATAATTCACCCCTCCACTTT.